These 29 T cell receptor beta chains came from one sample sequenced in a study of CD8 T cells in Susac syndrome. RNA was extracted with the RNeasy kit, and a quantity of roughly 0.5 to 1 ug was reverse transcribed using random hexamers. TCRdb used MiXCR to reprocess the immunoSEQ multiplex PCR reads, holding one entry per CDR3 protein. The repertoire includes about 210,000 distinct CDR3 sequences, about 96% of them detected once, and less than 0.095% sits in the top ten. Sequenced input: CD4+ T cells from PBMCs. These receptors all come from a human donor with multiple sclerosis.

The rearrangement uses TRBV29-1 and TRBJ2-1; 9 bases agree with TRBD2. The CDR3 runs to 15 residues. The junction had 17 bases not matched to a gene; V was cut back by 8 bases and J by 9 bases. Germline CDR1 SQVTM, CDR2 ANQGSEA. CDR3 nucleotides: TGCAGCTCCGCAAGTCTTAGCGGGAGCGTAGGTGAGCAGTTCTTC. It is translated as CSSASLSGSVGEQFF.

The chain couples TRBV28 to TRBJ2-4, with TRBD1 matching over 9 bases. This CDR3 comprises 16 residues. CDR1 and CDR2 (germline): MDHEN, SYDVKM. V trimming: 5 bases; J trimming: 3 bases; junction bases outside the gene matches: 8. The CDR3 spells CASSPGTGLSKNIQYF. In DNA, the CDR3 is TGTGCCAGCAGTCCGGGGACAGGGTTGAGCAAAAACATTCAGTACTTC.

This clonotype was detected only once. V gene TRBV15 combines with J gene TRBJ2-7; 7 bases are shared with TRBD1. The germline V gene encodes CDR1 LNHNV and CDR2 YYDKDF (reference sequence). J gave up 3 bases and V 0 bases, and 5 bases lay outside the gene matches. This CDR3 has 15 amino acids. CDR3 sequence (DNA): TGTGCCACCAGCAGAGACCCAGGGGGTGGCTACGAGCAGTACTTC. This gives the protein CATSRDPGGGYEQYF.

This rearrangement joins TRBV6-6 to TRBJ2-3; unclear D gene. Germline values: CDR1 MNHNY, CDR2 SVGAGI (reference sequence). Trimming removed 5 bases from V and 4 bases from J, with 16 bases in between. The CDR3 length is 15 residues. The CDR3 DNA follows: TGTGCCAGCAGTCCCACAGCCATCAATCCAGATACGCAGTATTTT. It yields the protein CASSPTAINPDTQYF.

The genes are TRBV7-9 and TRBJ1-1; D remains unclear. Trimming left V 2 bases short and J 7 bases short, with 11 bases between. The CDR3 consists of 13 residues. Germline CDR1 reads SEHNR; CDR2 reads FQNEAQ (reference sequence). CDR3 residues: CASSLPVLFEAFF. DNA for the CDR3: TGTGCCAGCAGCTTACCAGTGTTGTTTGAAGCTTTCTTT.

The chain couples TRBV5-1 to TRBJ2-6; possibly TRBD1 for D (5 bases). Germline CDR1 and CDR2: SGHRS and YFSETQ. The CDR3 consists of 15 residues. Trimming shortened V by 4 bases and J by 4 bases, and 12 bases separated the two germline ends. The CDR3 spells CASSPQTAGANVLTF. The CDR3 DNA reads as TGCGCCAGCAGCCCACAGACAGCGGGGGCCAACGTCCTGACTTTC. The full variable domain, completed using reference TRBV5-1 and TRBJ2-6, is KAGVTQTPRYLIKTRGQQVTLSCSPISGHRSVSWYQQTPGQGLQFLFEYFSETQRNKGNFPGRFSGRQFSNSRSEMNVSTLELGDSALYLCASSPQTAGANVLTFGAGSRLTVL.

The chain carries TRBV6-2 or TRBV6-3 and TRBJ2-7, with no clear D. Germline loops: CDR1 MNHEY, CDR2 SVGEGT. This CDR3 contains 11 residues. Trimming cost V 7 bases and J 2 bases, with 6 bases left between them. CDR3 sequence reads: CASTDPYEQYF. The CDR3 region has the DNA TGTGCCAGCACCGACCCCTACGAGCAGTACTTC.

The chain links TRBV5-1 to TRBJ2-1; 8 bases are a match to TRBD2. The CDR3 is made up of 14 amino acids. Germline V gives CDR1 SGHRS, CDR2 YFSETQ. J gave up 8 bases and V 1 base, and 5 bases lay outside the gene matches. The CDR3 here is CASSLSGGRYEQFF. The CDR3 DNA follows: TGCGCCAGCAGCTTGTCCGGCGGGAGGTATGAGCAGTTCTTC.

The rearrangement joins TRBV5-6 to TRBJ2-3; 8 bases line up with TRBD2. Germline CDR1 is SGHDT and CDR2 is YYEEEE. The J segment lost 0 bases and the V segment lost 1 base, leaving 4 bases of the junction unmatched. CDR3 size: 16 residues. The CDR3 DNA reads as TGTGCCAGCAGCTTGTTGCGGGGGGCTAGCACAGATACGCAGTATTTT. This encodes CASSLLRGASTDTQYF.

The CDR3 DNA follows: TGCAGCGTTGATTTCCTAGCGGGAAAAGAGACCCAGTACTTC. Amino acids: CSVDFLAGKETQYF. The chain uses TRBV29-1 and TRBJ2-5; TRBD2 matches at 9 bases. CDR3 length equals 14 residues. J lost 3 bases, V lost 3 bases, and 5 bases had no gene match. Germline CDR1 and CDR2: SQVTM and ANQGSEA.

This chain joins TRBV3-1 and TRBJ2-1; D remains ambiguous. CDR3 length: 15 residues. The V end lost 6 bases, the J end lost 6 bases, and 18 bases lay between the germline ends. The germline CDR1 and CDR2 sequences are LGHDT and YNNKEL (reference sequence). The CDR3 DNA follows: TGTGCCAGCAGTCACGGCCACTCCGTACGCAATGAGCAGTTCTTC. It yields the protein CASSHGHSVRNEQFF.

The CDR3 coding sequence is TGTGCCAGCAGTCCCCTCCGACAGGGGGCTGGGCAGCCCCAGCATTTT. Translation gives CASSPLRQGAGQPQHF. This sequence joins TRBV27 and TRBJ1-5; 10 bases agree with TRBD1. CDR1 MNHEY and CDR2 SMNVEV come from the germline V gene (reference sequence). The junction had 11 bases not matched to a gene; V was cut back by 5 bases and J by 7 bases. The CDR3 runs 16 residues.

This chain links TRBV5-6 with TRBJ2-4; D possibly uses TRBD1 or TRBD2 (5 bases each). CDR3 length: 12 residues. V was pared by 5 bases and J by 7 bases, with 10 bases between. Per the germline V gene, CDR1 is SGHDT and CDR2 is YYEEEE. CDR3 DNA: TGTGCCAGCAGTCCGGGACGGAACATTCAGTACTTC. It translates to CASSPGRNIQYF.

Only one count was recorded for this clonotype. The chain combines TRBV5-1 with TRBJ2-6; TRBD1 aligns across 8 bases. The CDR3 length is 16 residues. V trimming: 3 bases; J trimming: 0 bases; junction bases outside the gene matches: 2. Per the germline V gene, CDR1 is SGHRS and CDR2 is YFSETQ. The DNA of the CDR3 is TGCGCCAGCAGCTCAGGGACAGGCTCTGGGGCCAACGTCCTGACTTTC. Protein: CASSSGTGSGANVLTF.

The chain carries TRBV20-1 and TRBJ2-7; TRBD1 matches 8 bases. The CDR3 has 14 residues. After removal of 3 bases from V and 6 bases from J, the junction contained 10 bases not matched to a gene. Per the germline V gene, CDR1 is DFQATT and CDR2 is SNEGSKA (reference sequence). CDR3 residues: CSARAGTGIGEQYF. CDR3 nucleotide sequence: TGCAGTGCTAGGGCCGGGACAGGTATCGGCGAGCAGTACTTC.

This chain links TRBV7-8 with TRBJ1-2, with TRBD1 as a possible D gene (5 bases). The CDR3 consists of 16 residues. Trimming took 7 bases from V and 0 from J, leaving 18 bases between them. The germline CDR1 and CDR2 sequences are SGHVS and FQNEAQ. The CDR3 DNA follows: TGTGCCAGCACCACGAGGGCAGGGACCTCTAACTATGGCTACACCTTC. This gives the protein CASTTRAGTSNYGYTF.

The chain couples TRBV3-1 to TRBJ1-1, with D perhaps matching TRBD1 (5 bases). Trimming cost V 1 base and J 1 base, with 10 bases left between them. Germline CDR1 reads LGHDT; CDR2 reads YNNKEL (reference sequence). The CDR3 has 15 residues. The CDR3 nucleotides are TGTGCCAGCAGCCAAGGTTGGACAAAGAACACTGAAGCTTTCTTT. This sequence encodes CASSQGWTKNTEAFF.

V usage is TRBV12-3 or TRBV12-4 and J usage is TRBJ2-1, with D hard to call. The CDR3 consists of 19 residues. The V end lost 3 bases, the J end lost 0 bases, and 21 bases lay between the germline ends. DNA of the CDR3: TGTGCCAGCAGTTTGTTGGTTTGGCCTACCCAGAGCTCCTACAATGAGCAGTTCTTC. It codes for CASSLLVWPTQSSYNEQFF.

The chain recombines TRBV12-3 or TRBV12-4 with TRBJ2-7; TRBD2 matches at 7 bases. Germline trimming cut 3 bases from V and 5 bases from J; bases unmatched to any gene: 4. This CDR3 is built from 13 residues. The CDR3: CASSFLAGDEQYF. CDR3 in DNA: TGTGCCAGCAGTTTCCTTGCGGGAGACGAGCAGTACTTC.

J is TRBJ2-7 and V is TRBV27; TRBD2 might be the D (6 bases). CDR3 length equals 15 residues. Germline V gene sequence: CDR1 MNHEY, CDR2 SMNVEV (reference sequence). V was clipped by 0 bases and J by 3 bases, with 12 bases between them. CDR3 DNA sequence: TGTGCCAGCAGTTTATCTCTCCCCGGGGGCTACGAGCAGTACTTC. Protein: CASSLSLPGGYEQYF.

The genes are TRBV9 and TRBJ1-1, with a tentative D call TRBD1 (5 bases). The CDR3 sequence is 13 residues long. Germline-derived CDR1 and CDR2 are SGDLS and YYNGEE. Trimming removed 2 bases from V and 0 bases from J, with 5 bases in between. DNA for the CDR3: TGTGCCAGCAGCGTGACAGTGAACACTGAAGCTTTCTTT. This gives the protein CASSVTVNTEAFF.

V usage is TRBV15 and J usage is TRBJ2-1, with 11 bases that match TRBD1. This CDR3 has 17 amino acids. Germline V gene data show CDR1 as LNHNV and CDR2 as YYDKDF (reference sequence). The V gene end was trimmed by 4 bases and the J gene end by 5 bases; junction bases not matched to a gene: 10. The CDR3 spells CATSKEGTGGFHNEQFF. DNA of the CDR3: TGTGCCACCAGCAAAGAAGGGACAGGGGGGTTCCACAATGAGCAGTTCTTC. The full variable domain, rest sourced from reference TRBV15 and TRBJ2-1, is DAMVIQNPRYQVTQFGKPVTLSCSQTLNHNVMYWYQQKSSQAPKLLFHYYDKDFNNEADTPDNFQSRRPNTSFCFLDIRSPGLGDTAMYLCATSKEGTGGFHNEQFFGPGTRLTVL.

This clonotype was counted a single time. The V gene is TRBV29-1, the J gene TRBJ1-5, with 7 bases lining up with TRBD1. There are 12 residues in the CDR3. Looked up from germline, CDR1 is SQVTM and CDR2 is ANQGSEA. Trimming removed 4 bases from V and 5 bases from J; junction bases left unmatched: 2. As DNA, the CDR3 is TGCAGCGTTGGGGACAGAGATCAGCCCCAGCATTTT. Its translation is CSVGDRDQPQHF.

The chain carries TRBV5-4 and TRBJ2-7; 9 nucleotides line up with TRBD1. CDR1 is SGHNT, CDR2 YYREEE, per germline (reference sequence). With 4 bases clipped from V and 5 bases from J, the junction kept 10 bases outside the gene matches. CDR3 size: 15 residues. DNA of the CDR3: TGTGCCAGCAGCGCCTCGACAGGGGGGTGGAACGAGCAGTACTTC. Translated: CASSASTGGWNEQYF.

The chain couples TRBV7-3 to TRBJ2-1, with 9 bases matching TRBD2. CDR3 length equals 15 residues. V lost 1 base to trimming and J lost 8 bases; unmatched junction nucleotides: 6. Germline lookup yields CDR1 SGHTA and CDR2 FQGTGA. The CDR3 reads CASSLNSGSGDEQFF. The DNA of the CDR3 is TGTGCCAGCAGCTTAAATAGCGGGAGTGGAGATGAGCAGTTCTTC.

This CDR3 reads CSPSPGISTDTQYF. The CDR3 DNA reads TGCAGTCCCTCCCCGGGGATTTCCACAGATACGCAGTATTTT. The chain recombines TRBV20-1 with TRBJ2-3; TRBD2 might be the D (5 bases). The CDR3 extends over 14 amino acids. V lost 8 bases and J lost 2, with 17 bases in between. Looked up from germline, CDR1 is DFQATT and CDR2 is SNEGSKA (reference sequence).

The chain combines TRBV20-1 with TRBJ1-5, with D possibly being TRBD1 (5 bases). With 3 bases removed from V and 5 bases from J, the gap between germline ends came to 11 bases. CDR3 length equals 13 residues. From germline, CDR1 is DFQATT and CDR2 SNEGSKA (reference sequence). Here the CDR3 DNA reads TGCAGTGCTAGGGGGGGTCGGGATCAGCCCCAGCATTTT. This codes for CSARGGRDQPQHF.

The chain links TRBV3-1 to TRBJ2-5, with no clear D. Per germline, CDR1 LGHDT and CDR2 YNNKEL (reference sequence). CDR3 length: 13 residues. V was pared by 3 bases and J by 4 bases, with 9 bases between. In DNA form, the CDR3 reads TGTGCCAGCAGCCATTCTGCGATAGAGACCCAGTACTTC. It codes for CASSHSAIETQYF.

The genes are TRBV29-1 and TRBJ2-1; either TRBD1 or TRBD2 may fit D (5 bases each). Germline V gives CDR1 SQVTM, CDR2 ANQGSEA. The CDR3 sequence is 13 residues long. V gave up 7 bases and J gave up 4 bases, with 14 bases separating them. CDR3 DNA: TGCAGCGCACCCGGGACCTCATACAATGAGCAGTTCTTC. Residues: CSAPGTSYNEQFF.